This TCR beta chain is from a study of cytomegalovirus exposure and HLA in healthy donors. General study points: In a later analysis, a missense DCLRE1C variant was linked to TCR beta V- and J-gene trimming. Reportedly, a later analysis found an Asian-associated ancestry cluster had fewer N-insertions than the approximately 670-donor mean. Some public TCRs appeared in many individuals, while most sequences were rare. Previous analysis showed most TCR beta V segments were productive about 87% or about 30% of the time.

Both 60 Vbeta primers and 13 Jbeta primers went into the PCR. The protocol was immunoSEQ multiplex PCR, while the TCRdb copy is restricted to in-frame clones and leaves out a portion. The sample yields under 90,000 clones, approximately 69% seen once. This clone was counted between two and nine times. Its antigen is not identified. The CDR3 length is 16 residues. With 4 bases removed from V and 0 bases from J, the gap between germline ends came to 14 bases. Germline values: CDR1 SGHNT, CDR2 YYREEE (reference sequence). The sample consisted of PBMCs. This chain joins TRBV5-4 and TRBJ1-3; D gene unclear. This clonotype was obtained from a middle-aged man in good health and CMV-seropositive. As DNA, the CDR3 is TGTGCCAGCAGCCTTGATCTCGGGATCTCTGGAAACACCATATATTTT. Protein product: CASSLDLGISGNTIYF.